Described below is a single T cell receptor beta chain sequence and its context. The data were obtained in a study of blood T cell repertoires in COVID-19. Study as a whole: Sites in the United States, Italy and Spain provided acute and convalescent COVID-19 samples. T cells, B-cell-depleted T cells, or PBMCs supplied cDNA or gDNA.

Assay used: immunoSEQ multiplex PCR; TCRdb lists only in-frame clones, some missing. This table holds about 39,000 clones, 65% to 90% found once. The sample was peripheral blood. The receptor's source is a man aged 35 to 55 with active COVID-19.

CDR3 sequence (DNA): TGTGCCAGCAGCTTCCGGACAGGGTACGAGCAGTACTTC. This encodes CASSFRTGYEQYF. The V and J genes are TRBV7-9 and TRBJ2-7; 8 bases align to TRBD1. V lost 3 bases, J lost 4 bases, and 2 bases stayed unmatched. The CDR3 covers 13 residues. Per the germline V gene, CDR1 is SEHNR and CDR2 is FQNEAQ (reference sequence).